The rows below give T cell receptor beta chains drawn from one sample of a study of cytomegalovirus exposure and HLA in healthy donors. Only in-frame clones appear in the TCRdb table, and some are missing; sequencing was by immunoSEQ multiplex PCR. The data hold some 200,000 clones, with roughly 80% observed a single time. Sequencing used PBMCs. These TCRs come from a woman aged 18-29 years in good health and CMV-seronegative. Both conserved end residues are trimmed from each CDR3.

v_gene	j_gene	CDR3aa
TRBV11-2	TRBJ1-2	ASSPNFRTVSNYGYT
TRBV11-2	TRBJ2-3	ASSQDREREGTDTQY
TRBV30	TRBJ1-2	AWRGQGPYGYT
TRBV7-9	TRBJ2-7	SSSHDPGTGSREQY
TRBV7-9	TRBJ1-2	SSSSGGHGYT
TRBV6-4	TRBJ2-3	ASSVLGLAGEGSLY
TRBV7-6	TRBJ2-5	ASSLGGTTLGGETQY
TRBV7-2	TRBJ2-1	ASSFDRGSYNEQF
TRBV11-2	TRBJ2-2	ASSFGVTGELF
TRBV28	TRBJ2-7	ASSFSGTRNSYEQY
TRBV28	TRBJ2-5	ASSSGDGRETQY
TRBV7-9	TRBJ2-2	ASSTPDRVDTGELF
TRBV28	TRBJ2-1	ASSPPVGRRGQF
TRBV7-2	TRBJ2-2	ASSSLAYTGELF